Listed below are T cell receptor beta chains from one sample, sequenced in a study of vaccination and CD4 T cells after COVID-19. TCRdb processed the PCR reads anew with MiXCR; each CDR3 protein has one entry. This table holds about 33,000 distinct CDR3 sequences, 36% found once. This sample comprised CD4+ T cells from blood, obtained about 7 months after SARS-CoV-2 vaccination. The receptors were sampled from a human donor who had recovered from COVID-19. The CDR3 runs from the conserved cysteine through the conserved F or W. The order of the fields is clone size, J gene, V gene, D gene, CDR3 DNA, CDR3 protein. D genes are given only for firm matches. Expanded clones are given a class, and other clones once, few, many or no size at all.

clone size: few
J gene: TRBJ1-2
V gene: TRBV7-6
D gene: TRBD1
CDR3 DNA: TGTGCCAGCAGCTCCCCTGACAGGGGATATGGCTACACCTTC
CDR3 protein: CASSSPDRGYGYTF

clone size: .
J gene: TRBJ2-6
V gene: TRBV7-8
D gene: TRBD1
CDR3 DNA: TGTGCCAGCAGCAGGACAGGGGTTGCTGGGGCCAACGTCCTGACTTTC
CDR3 protein: CASSRTGVAGANVLTF

clone size: .
J gene: TRBJ1-2
V gene: TRBV19
D gene: .
CDR3 DNA: TGTGCCAGTAGTGGGGCGAGGGCTGCTAACTATGGCTACACCTTC
CDR3 protein: CASSGARAANYGYTF

clone size: .
J gene: TRBJ2-2
V gene: TRBV4-2
D gene: TRBD1
CDR3 DNA: TGTGCCAGCAGCCAGTGGACAGGCCTTACCACCGGGGAGCTGTTTTTT
CDR3 protein: CASSQWTGLTTGELFF

clone size: .
J gene: TRBJ1-1
V gene: TRBV18
D gene: TRBD1
CDR3 DNA: TGTGCCAGCTCACAAAGACAGGGGGCGAACACTGAAGCTTTCTTT
CDR3 protein: CASSQRQGANTEAFF

clone size: .
J gene: TRBJ2-6
V gene: TRBV6-6
D gene: .
CDR3 DNA: TGTGCCAGCAGGGTGGGGGGCTCTGGGGCCAACGTCCTGACTTTC
CDR3 protein: CASRVGGSGANVLTF

clone size: .
J gene: TRBJ1-2
V gene: TRBV20-1
D gene: TRBD1
CDR3 DNA: TGCAGTGCTAGCCGACAGGGAAGATCGTATGGCTACACCTTC
CDR3 protein: CSASRQGRSYGYTF

clone size: few
J gene: TRBJ1-1
V gene: TRBV6-1
D gene: .
CDR3 DNA: TGTGCCAGCAGTGTGAGGGGGGCGGACACTGAAGCTTTCTTT
CDR3 protein: CASSVRGADTEAFF

clone size: few
J gene: TRBJ1-5
V gene: TRBV21-1
D gene: .
CDR3 DNA: TGTGCCAGCAGCAGGCCTTACGGGACAGGGGTTGTAAATCAGCCCCAGCATTTT
CDR3 protein: CASSRPYGTGVVNQPQHF

clone size: .
J gene: TRBJ2-3
V gene: TRBV24-1
D gene: TRBD1
CDR3 DNA: TGTGCCACCAGTGATATACAGGGGTCAGATACGCAGTATTTT
CDR3 protein: CATSDIQGSDTQYF

clone size: .
J gene: TRBJ2-1
V gene: TRBV6-5
D gene: .
CDR3 DNA: TGTGCCAGCAGTTACTCTTCCTTCTACAATGAGCAGTTCTTC
CDR3 protein: CASSYSSFYNEQFF

clone size: .
J gene: TRBJ2-1
V gene: TRBV7-6
D gene: .
CDR3 DNA: TGTGCCAGCAGCTTAATGGGTAACACGGGACTTGGGAACAATGAGCAGTTCTTC
CDR3 protein: CASSLMGNTGLGNNEQFF

clone size: few
J gene: TRBJ1-1
V gene: TRBV20-1
D gene: .
CDR3 DNA: TGCAGTGTCCTGGCGGGGTTCGGTAGTTACACTGAAGCTTTCTTT
CDR3 protein: CSVLAGFGSYTEAFF

clone size: .
J gene: TRBJ2-1
V gene: TRBV19
D gene: TRBD2
CDR3 DNA: TGTGCCAGTAGACCTCCTCCCGGGACTAGCGGGAGTAATGAGCAGTTCTTC
CDR3 protein: CASRPPPGTSGSNEQFF

clone size: few
J gene: TRBJ2-1
V gene: TRBV20-1
D gene: TRBD2
CDR3 DNA: TGCAGTGCTAGAGCTCCAGCGCGGACTAGCGGTTACAATGAGCAGTTCTTC
CDR3 protein: CSARAPARTSGYNEQFF

clone size: .
J gene: TRBJ2-5
V gene: TRBV30
D gene: .
CDR3 DNA: TGTGCCTGGAGTCAGGGGACCCAAGAGACCCAGTACTTC
CDR3 protein: CAWSQGTQETQYF

clone size: .
J gene: TRBJ2-5
V gene: TRBV5-1
D gene: .
CDR3 DNA: TGCGCCAGCAGGAGGGACACCCTGGAGGGGGAGACCCAGTACTTC
CDR3 protein: CASRRDTLEGETQYF

clone size: few
J gene: TRBJ2-1
V gene: TRBV19
D gene: TRBD2
CDR3 DNA: TGTGCTACCGATAGCGGGAGAGTGGGGGTCAATGAGCAGTTCTTC
CDR3 protein: CATDSGRVGVNEQFF

clone size: .
J gene: TRBJ2-3
V gene: TRBV6-1
D gene: TRBD2
CDR3 DNA: TGTGCCAGCAGTGCCCAACTAGCGGAGAACACAGATACGCAGTATTTT
CDR3 protein: CASSAQLAENTDTQYF

clone size: .
J gene: TRBJ2-1
V gene: TRBV19
D gene: TRBD2
CDR3 DNA: TGTGCCAGTAGTATTGGCGGGAGGGCCAGAGGGAATGAGCAGTTCTTC
CDR3 protein: CASSIGGRARGNEQFF

clone size: .
J gene: TRBJ2-7
V gene: TRBV7-8
D gene: TRBD1
CDR3 DNA: TGTGCCAGCAGCCCACCGGGACAGAGCTCCTACGAGCAGTACTTC
CDR3 protein: CASSPPGQSSYEQYF

clone size: .
J gene: TRBJ2-6
V gene: TRBV7-2
D gene: .
CDR3 DNA: TGTGCCAGCAGCTCTAACCCCGGGGCCTCTGGGGCCAACGTCCTGACTTTC
CDR3 protein: CASSSNPGASGANVLTF

clone size: few
J gene: TRBJ1-5
V gene: TRBV28
D gene: TRBD1
CDR3 DNA: TGTGCCAGCAGAACTCAGGGGGGTCCTGATCAGCCCCAGCATTTT
CDR3 protein: CASRTQGGPDQPQHF

clone size: .
J gene: TRBJ2-1
V gene: TRBV11-3
D gene: TRBD2
CDR3 DNA: TGTGCCAGCAGCACTAGCGGGAGAGATCCCAAGCAGTTCTTC
CDR3 protein: CASSTSGRDPKQFF

clone size: .
J gene: TRBJ1-4
V gene: TRBV27
D gene: TRBD1
CDR3 DNA: TGTGCCAGCAGTTTATACGCGACAGGGCCTAATGAAAAACTGTTTTTT
CDR3 protein: CASSLYATGPNEKLFF